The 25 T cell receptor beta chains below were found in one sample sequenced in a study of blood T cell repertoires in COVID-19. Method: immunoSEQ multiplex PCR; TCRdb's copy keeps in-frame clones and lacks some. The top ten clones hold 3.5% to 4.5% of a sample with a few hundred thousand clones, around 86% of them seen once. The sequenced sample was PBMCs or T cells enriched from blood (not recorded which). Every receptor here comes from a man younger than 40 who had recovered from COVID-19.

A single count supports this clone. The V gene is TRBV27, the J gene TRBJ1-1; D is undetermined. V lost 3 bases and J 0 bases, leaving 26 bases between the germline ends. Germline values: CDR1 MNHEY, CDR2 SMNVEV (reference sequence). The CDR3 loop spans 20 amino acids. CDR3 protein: CASSLVGRPTTILMNTEAFF. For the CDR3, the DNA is TGTGCCAGCAGTTTGGTCGGCAGGCCAACCACAATACTCATGAACACTGAAGCTTTCTTT.

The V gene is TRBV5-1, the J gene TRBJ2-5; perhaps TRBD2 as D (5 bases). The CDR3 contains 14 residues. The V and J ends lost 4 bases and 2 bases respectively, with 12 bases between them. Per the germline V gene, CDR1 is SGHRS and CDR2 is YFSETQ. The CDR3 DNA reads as TGCGCCAGCAGCAAAGGAGGCGGACAAGAGACCCAGTACTTC. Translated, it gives CASSKGGGQETQYF. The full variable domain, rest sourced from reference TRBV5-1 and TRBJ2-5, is KAGVTQTPRYLIKTRGQQVTLSCSPISGHRSVSWYQQTPGQGLQFLFEYFSETQRNKGNFPGRFSGRQFSNSRSEMNVSTLELGDSALYLCASSKGGGQETQYFGPGTRLLVL.

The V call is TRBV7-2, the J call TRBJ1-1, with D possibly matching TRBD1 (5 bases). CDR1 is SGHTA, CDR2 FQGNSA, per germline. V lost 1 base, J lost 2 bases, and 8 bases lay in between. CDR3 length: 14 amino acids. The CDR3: CASSLVGQNTEAFF. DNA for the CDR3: TGTGCCAGCAGCTTAGTAGGACAAAACACTGAAGCTTTCTTT.

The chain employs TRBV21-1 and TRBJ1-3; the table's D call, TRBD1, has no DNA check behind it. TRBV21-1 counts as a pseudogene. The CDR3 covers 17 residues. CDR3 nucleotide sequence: TGTGCCAGCAGGGTCGAGACAGGGGCTAACTCTGGAAACACCATATATTTT. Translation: CASRVETGANSGNTIYF.

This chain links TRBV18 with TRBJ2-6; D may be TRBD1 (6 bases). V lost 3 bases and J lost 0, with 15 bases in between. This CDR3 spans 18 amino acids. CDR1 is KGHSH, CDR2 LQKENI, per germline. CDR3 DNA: TGTGCCAGCTCACCTACCGGGACACATAACTCTGGGGCCAACGTCCTGACTTTC. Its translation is CASSPTGTHNSGANVLTF.

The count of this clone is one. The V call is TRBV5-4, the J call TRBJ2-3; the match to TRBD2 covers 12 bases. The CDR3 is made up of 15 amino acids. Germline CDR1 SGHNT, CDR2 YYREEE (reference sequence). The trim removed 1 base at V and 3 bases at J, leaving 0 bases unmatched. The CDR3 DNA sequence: TGTGCCAGCAGCTTGCTAGCGGGGGGGACAGATACGCAGTATTTT. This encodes CASSLLAGGTDTQYF.

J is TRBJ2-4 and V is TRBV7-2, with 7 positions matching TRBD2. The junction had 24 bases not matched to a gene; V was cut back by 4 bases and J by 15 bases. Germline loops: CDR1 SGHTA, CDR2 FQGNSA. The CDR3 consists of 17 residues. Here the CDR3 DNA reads TGTGCCAGCAGCTCCGTCCCAGGGACTACTTTATTTTCAGTTAGGTACTTC. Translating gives CASSSVPGTTLFSVRYF.

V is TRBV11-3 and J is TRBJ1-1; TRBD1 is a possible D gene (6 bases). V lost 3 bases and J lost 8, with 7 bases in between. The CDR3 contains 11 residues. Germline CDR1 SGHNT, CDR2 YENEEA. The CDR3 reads CASSFTGEAFF. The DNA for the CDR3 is TGTGCCAGCAGCTTTACAGGGGAAGCTTTCTTT.

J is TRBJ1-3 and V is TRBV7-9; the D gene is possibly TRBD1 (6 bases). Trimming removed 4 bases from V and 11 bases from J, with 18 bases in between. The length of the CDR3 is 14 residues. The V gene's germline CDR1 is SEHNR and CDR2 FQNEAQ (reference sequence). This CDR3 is CASSYHRDTASIYF. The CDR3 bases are TGTGCCAGCAGCTACCACCGGGACACGGCGTCCATATATTTT.

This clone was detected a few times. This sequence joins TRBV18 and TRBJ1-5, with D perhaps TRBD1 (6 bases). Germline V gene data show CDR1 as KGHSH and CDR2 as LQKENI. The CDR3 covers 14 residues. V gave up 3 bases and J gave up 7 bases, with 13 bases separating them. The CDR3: CASSPLTGKQPQHF. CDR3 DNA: TGTGCCAGCTCACCCCTCACAGGGAAACAGCCCCAGCATTTT. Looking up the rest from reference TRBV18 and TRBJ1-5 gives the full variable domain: NAGVMQNPRHLVRRRGQEARLRCSPMKGHSHVYWYRQLPEEGLKFMVYLQKENIIDESGMPKERFSAEFPKEGPSILRIQQVVRGDSAAYFCASSPLTGKQPQHFGDGTRLSIL.

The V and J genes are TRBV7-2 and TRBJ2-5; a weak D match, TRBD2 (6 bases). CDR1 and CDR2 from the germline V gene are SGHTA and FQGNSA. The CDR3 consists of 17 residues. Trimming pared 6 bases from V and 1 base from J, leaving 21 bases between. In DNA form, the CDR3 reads TGTGCCAGCAGGTCGGGACTTTTTAGAGGGTCCCAAGAGACCCAGTACTTC. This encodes CASRSGLFRGSQETQYF.

CDR3 loop: CASSPGVRGSSGANVLTF. The CDR3 DNA follows: TGTGCCAGCAGCCCTGGCGTGCGTGGGAGCTCTGGGGCCAACGTCCTGACTTTC. V is TRBV9 and J is TRBJ2-6, with D possibly matching TRBD2 (5 bases). This CDR3 is 18 amino acids long. Germline loops: CDR1 SGDLS, CDR2 YYNGEE. Deletions cut 4 bases from V and 0 bases from J, with 17 bases between.

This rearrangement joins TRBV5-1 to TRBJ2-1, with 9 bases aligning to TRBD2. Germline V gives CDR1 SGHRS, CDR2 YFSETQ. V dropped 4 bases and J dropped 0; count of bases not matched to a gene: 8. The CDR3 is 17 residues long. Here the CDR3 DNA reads TGCGCCAGCAGCGAGACTAGCGGTCTTAGCTCCTACAATGAGCAGTTCTTC. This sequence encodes CASSETSGLSSYNEQFF.

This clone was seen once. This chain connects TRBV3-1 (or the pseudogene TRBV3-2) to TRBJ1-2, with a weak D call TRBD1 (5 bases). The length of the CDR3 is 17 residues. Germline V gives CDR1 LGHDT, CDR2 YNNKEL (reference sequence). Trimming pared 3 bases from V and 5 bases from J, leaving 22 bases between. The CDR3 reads CASSHRGQGRGGYGYTF. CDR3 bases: TGTGCCAGCAGCCATCGTGGTCAGGGTAGAGGTGGTTATGGCTACACCTTC.

CDR3 protein: CASSQDAGGRETQYF. The CDR3 DNA reads as TGTGCCAGCAGCCAAGATGCGGGGGGCCGAGAGACCCAGTACTTC. The chain has TRBV14 and TRBJ2-5; TRBD2 matches at 8 bases. The germline V gene encodes CDR1 SGHDN and CDR2 FVKESK. The CDR3 has 15 residues. V was clipped by 0 bases and J by 4 bases; unmatched bases: 4.

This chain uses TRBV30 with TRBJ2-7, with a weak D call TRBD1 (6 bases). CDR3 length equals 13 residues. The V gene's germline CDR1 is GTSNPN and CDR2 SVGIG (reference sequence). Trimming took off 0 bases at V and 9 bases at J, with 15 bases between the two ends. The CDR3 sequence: CAWSVGARGGQYF. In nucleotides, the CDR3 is TGTGCCTGGAGTGTAGGCGCCAGGGGTGGGCAGTACTTC.

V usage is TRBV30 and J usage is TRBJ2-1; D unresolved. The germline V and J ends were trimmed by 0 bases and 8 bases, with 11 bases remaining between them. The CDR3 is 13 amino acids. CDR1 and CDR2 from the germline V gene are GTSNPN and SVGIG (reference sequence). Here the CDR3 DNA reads TGTGCCTGGAGTGTATACAGCTGGGATGAGCAGTTCTTC. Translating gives CAWSVYSWDEQFF. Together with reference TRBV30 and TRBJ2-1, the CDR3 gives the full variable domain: SQTIHQWPATLVQPVGSPLSLECTVEGTSNPNLYWYRQAAGRGLQLLFYSVGIGQISSEVPQNLSASRPQDRQFILSSKKLLLSDSGFYLCAWSVYSWDEQFFGPGTRLTVL.

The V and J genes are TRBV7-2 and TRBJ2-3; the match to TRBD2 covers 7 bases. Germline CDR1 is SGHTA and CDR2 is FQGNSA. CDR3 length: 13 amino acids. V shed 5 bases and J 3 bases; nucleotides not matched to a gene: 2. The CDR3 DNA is TGTGCCAGCAGCAAAGCGGGAACAGATACGCAGTATTTT. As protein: CASSKAGTDTQYF. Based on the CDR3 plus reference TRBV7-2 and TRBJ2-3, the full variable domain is GAGVSQSPSNKVTEKGKDVELRCDPISGHTALYWYRQSLGQGLEFLIYFQGNSAPDKSGLPSDRFSAERTGGSVSTLTIQRTQQEDSAVYLCASSKAGTDTQYFGPGTRLTVL.

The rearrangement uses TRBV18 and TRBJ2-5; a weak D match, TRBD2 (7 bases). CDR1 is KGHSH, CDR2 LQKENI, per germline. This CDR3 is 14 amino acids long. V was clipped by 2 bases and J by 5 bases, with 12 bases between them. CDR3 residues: CASSPIQGGETQYF. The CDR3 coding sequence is TGTGCCAGCTCACCAATACAGGGAGGGGAGACCCAGTACTTC.

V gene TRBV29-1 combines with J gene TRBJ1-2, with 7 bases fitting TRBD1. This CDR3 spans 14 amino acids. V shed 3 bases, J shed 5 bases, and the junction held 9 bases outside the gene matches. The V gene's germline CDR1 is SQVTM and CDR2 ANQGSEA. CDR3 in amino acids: CSVDLTGWGYGYTF. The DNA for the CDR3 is TGCAGCGTTGACTTGACAGGGTGGGGTTATGGCTACACCTTC.

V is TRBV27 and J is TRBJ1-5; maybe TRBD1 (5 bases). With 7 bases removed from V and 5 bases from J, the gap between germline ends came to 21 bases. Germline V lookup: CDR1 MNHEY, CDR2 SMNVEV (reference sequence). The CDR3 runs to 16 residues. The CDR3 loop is CASTYRQLLFYQPQHF. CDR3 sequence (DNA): TGTGCCAGCACTTATAGACAGCTGTTATTCTATCAGCCCCAGCATTTT.

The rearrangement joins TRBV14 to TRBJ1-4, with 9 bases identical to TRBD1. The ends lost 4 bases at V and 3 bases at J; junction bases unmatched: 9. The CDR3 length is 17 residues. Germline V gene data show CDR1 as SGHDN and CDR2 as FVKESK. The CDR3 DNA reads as TGTGCCAGCAGCCCCCGGGACAGGGCTTTGGCTAATGAAAAACTGTTTTTT. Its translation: CASSPRDRALANEKLFF.

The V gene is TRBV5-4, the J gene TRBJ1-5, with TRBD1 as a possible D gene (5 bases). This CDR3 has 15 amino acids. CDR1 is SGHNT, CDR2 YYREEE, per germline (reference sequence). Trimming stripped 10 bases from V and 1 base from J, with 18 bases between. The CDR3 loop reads CAWSGGEESNQPQHF. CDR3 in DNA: TGTGCCTGGTCGGGAGGGGAGGAGAGCAATCAGCCCCAGCATTTT.

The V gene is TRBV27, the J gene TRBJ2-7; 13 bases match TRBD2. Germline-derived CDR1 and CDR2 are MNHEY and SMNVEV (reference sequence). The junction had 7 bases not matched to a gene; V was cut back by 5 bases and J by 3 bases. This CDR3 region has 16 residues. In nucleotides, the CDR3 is TGTGCCAGCAGTACCGGGACTAGCGGGGCCCTCTACGAGCAGTACTTC. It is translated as CASSTGTSGALYEQYF.

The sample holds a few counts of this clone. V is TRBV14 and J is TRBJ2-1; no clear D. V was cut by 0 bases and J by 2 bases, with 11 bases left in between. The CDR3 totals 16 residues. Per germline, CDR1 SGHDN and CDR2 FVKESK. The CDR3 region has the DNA TGTGCCAGCAGCCAAGACGGAGCACTGCCCTACAATGAGCAGTTCTTC. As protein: CASSQDGALPYNEQFF.